This T cell receptor beta chain was profiled in a study of T cell responses to AZD1222 COVID-19 vaccine. Overall study results and limits: Baseline seropositivity characterized only a handful of AZD1222 recipients. Donors, mostly white British, included more females; clonal diversity was possibly underestimated.

Clones were sequenced by immunoSEQ multiplex PCR, and TCRdb holds only the in-frame ones, with some missing. The sample shows about 54,000 clones, 89% of them seen only once. The CDR3 contains 15 residues. V shed 6 bases, J shed 2 bases, and the junction held 3 bases outside the gene matches. CDR1 and CDR2 (germline): SGHNT, YENEEA. In regard to this clone: Its antigen is undetermined.

The chain couples TRBV11-3 to TRBJ2-1, with TRBD2 identical over 11 bases. The TCR originated in an adult who received the AZD1222 COVID-19 vaccine. The material was peripheral blood, obtained 28 days after the second AZD1222 dose. This chain's CDR3 is CASSQTSGTYNEQFF. For the CDR3, the DNA is TGTGCCAGCAGTCAGACTAGCGGGACCTACAATGAGCAGTTCTTC.